The clone carrying this TCR beta chain was counted a few times. The antigen remains undetermined. V dropped 6 bases and J dropped 8; count of bases not matched to a gene: 8. This CDR3 spans 13 amino acids. Germline CDR1 and CDR2: MNHEY and SVGAGI. TCRdb independently ran MiXCR on the reads; one entry per CDR3 protein. The table has roughly 860,000 distinct CDR3 sequences, around a third seen once; the top ten hold 9.5% to 15%. The entry originates in a study of T cell repertoires in cytomegalovirus infection. Study-level background: The study used recently identified HLA-C-restricted and well-studied HLA-B-restricted CMV epitopes. Public TCR beta signatures provided an indication of both CMV infection and a matching HLA type.

Whole-study results and caveats: Frequencies of public TCR beta families were cumulated, and this identified carriers of CMV plus the relevant HLA. Across the ex vivo response, the dominant clonotypes were HLA-C-restricted CMV-specific TCR beta clonotypes.

This chain uses TRBV6-5 with TRBJ1-2; 8 bases agree with TRBD1. This sample comprised cultured CD8+ T cells from PBMCs, obtained from culture after CMV antigen stimulation. The receptor comes from a human donor in good health (CMV status not recorded). Some clones in this sample may be carry-over from other donors' samples. The CDR3 protein is CASSPSGGLGYTF. Written as DNA, the CDR3 is TGTGCCAGCAGCCCCTCAGGGGGCTTAGGCTACACCTTC.